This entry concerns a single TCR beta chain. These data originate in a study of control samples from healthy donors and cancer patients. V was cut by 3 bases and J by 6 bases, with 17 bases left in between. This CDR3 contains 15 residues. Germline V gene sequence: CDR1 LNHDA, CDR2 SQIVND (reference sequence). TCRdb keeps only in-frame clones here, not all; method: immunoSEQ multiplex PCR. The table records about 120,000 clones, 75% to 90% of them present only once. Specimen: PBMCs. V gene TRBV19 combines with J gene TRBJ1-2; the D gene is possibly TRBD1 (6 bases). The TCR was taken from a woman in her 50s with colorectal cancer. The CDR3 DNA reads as TGTGCCAGTAGTATTACAGGGAACTCTAGGAATGGCTACACCTTC. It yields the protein CASSITGNSRNGYTF.